This T cell receptor beta chain was captured in a study of blood T cell repertoires in COVID-19. Background on the study: Both acute and convalescent COVID-19 samples were obtained from the United States, Italy and Spain.

Germline CDR1 GTSNPN, CDR2 SVGIG (reference sequence). The V gene end was trimmed by 5 bases and the J gene end by 3 bases; junction bases not matched to a gene: 15. The CDR3 extends over 16 amino acids. Original processing methods: Estimation of nucleated cell counts was performed using reference gene primer amplification. Method: immunoSEQ multiplex PCR; TCRdb's copy keeps in-frame clones and lacks some. Clonal size and the V and J genes are those of that table, whereas D and trimming came from the DNA. The repertoire includes just under 150,000 clones, roughly 90% of them detected once, and about 1.6% sits in the top ten.

The sample consisted of peripheral blood. The source is a human donor in a cohort sampled during active COVID-19. This chain connects TRBV30 to TRBJ1-2; 7 bases map to TRBD1. The CDR3 sequence: CAWAGTVVLGDYGYTF. CDR3 coding DNA: TGTGCCTGGGCCGGGACAGTGGTACTCGGAGACTATGGCTACACCTTC.